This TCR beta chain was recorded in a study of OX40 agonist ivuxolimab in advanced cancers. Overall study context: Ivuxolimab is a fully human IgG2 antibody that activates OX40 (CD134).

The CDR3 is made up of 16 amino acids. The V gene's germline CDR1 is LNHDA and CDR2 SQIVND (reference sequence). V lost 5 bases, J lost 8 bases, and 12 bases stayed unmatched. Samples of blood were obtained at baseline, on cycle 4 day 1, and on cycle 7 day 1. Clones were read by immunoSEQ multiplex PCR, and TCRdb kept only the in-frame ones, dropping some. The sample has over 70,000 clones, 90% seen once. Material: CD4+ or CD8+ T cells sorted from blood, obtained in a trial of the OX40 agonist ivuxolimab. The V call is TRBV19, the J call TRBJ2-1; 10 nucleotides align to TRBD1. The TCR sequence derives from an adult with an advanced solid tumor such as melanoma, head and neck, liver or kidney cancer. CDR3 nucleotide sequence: TGTGCCAGTAGTCCCCGGGACAGGGGTTTGGTGGATGAGCAGTTCTTC. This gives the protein CASSPRDRGLVDEQFF. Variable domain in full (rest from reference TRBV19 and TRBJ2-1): DGGITQSPKYLFRKEGQNVTLSCEQNLNHDAMYWYRQDPGQGLRLIYYSQIVNDFQKGDIAEGYSVSREKKESFPLTVTSAQKNPTAFYLCASSPRDRGLVDEQFFGPGTRLTVL.